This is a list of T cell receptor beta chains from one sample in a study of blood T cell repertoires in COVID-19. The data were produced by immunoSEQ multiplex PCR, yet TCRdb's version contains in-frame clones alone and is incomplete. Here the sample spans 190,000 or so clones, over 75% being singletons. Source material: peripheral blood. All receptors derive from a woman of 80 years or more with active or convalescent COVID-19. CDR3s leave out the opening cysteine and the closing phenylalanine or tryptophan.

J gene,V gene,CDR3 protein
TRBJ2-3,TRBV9,ASSARPAGGPRDTQY
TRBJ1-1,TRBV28,ASTPLGQGARGTEAF
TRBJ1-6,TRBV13,ASSLGPGQGPPLH
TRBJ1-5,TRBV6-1,ASSEVPDRMSNQPQH
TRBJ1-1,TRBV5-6,ASSPIKAGTDTEAF
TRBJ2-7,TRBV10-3,AISRLAGVFNEQY
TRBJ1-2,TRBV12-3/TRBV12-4,ASSTGFPGYT
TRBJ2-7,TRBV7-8,ASSLPLAVQSEQY
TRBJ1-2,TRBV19,ASHEARGWSYGYT
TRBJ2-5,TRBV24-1,ATSRKGPLGETQY
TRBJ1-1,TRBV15,ATSSVRGYTEAF
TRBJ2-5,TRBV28,ASSSVAPARETQY
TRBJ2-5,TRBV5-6,ASSLGKETQY
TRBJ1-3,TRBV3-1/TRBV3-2,ASSPRQGVNGNTIY
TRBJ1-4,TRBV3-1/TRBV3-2,ASSQRDRTREKLF
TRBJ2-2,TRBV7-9,ASSADSNTGELF
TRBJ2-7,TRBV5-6,ASSLVRGVISYEQY
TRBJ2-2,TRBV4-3,ASSQVEARGGELF
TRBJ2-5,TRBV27,ASSSREGVQTQY
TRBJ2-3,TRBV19,ATRTGYTDTQY
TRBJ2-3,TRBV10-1,ASSDGTATDTQY
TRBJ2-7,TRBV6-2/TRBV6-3,ASSHPEGAGGSYEQY
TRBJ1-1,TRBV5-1,ASSLDDGQAQPGAF
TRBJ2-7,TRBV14,ASSLGGYEQY
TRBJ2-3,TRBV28,ASSLLAGDNTQY
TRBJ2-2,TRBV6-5,ASSSGGNTGELF